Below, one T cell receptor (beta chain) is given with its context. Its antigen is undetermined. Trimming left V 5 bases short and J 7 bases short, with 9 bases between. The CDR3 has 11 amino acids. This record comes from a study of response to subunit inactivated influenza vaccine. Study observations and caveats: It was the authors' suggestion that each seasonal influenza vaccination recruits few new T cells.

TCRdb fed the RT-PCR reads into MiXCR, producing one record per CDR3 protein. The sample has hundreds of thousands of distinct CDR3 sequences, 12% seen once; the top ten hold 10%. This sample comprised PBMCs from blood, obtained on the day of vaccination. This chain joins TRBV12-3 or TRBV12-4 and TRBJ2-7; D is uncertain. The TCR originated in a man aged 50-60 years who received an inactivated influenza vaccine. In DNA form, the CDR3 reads TGTGCCAGCAGTCGATCGGAGGAGCAGTACTTC. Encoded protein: CASSRSEEQYF.